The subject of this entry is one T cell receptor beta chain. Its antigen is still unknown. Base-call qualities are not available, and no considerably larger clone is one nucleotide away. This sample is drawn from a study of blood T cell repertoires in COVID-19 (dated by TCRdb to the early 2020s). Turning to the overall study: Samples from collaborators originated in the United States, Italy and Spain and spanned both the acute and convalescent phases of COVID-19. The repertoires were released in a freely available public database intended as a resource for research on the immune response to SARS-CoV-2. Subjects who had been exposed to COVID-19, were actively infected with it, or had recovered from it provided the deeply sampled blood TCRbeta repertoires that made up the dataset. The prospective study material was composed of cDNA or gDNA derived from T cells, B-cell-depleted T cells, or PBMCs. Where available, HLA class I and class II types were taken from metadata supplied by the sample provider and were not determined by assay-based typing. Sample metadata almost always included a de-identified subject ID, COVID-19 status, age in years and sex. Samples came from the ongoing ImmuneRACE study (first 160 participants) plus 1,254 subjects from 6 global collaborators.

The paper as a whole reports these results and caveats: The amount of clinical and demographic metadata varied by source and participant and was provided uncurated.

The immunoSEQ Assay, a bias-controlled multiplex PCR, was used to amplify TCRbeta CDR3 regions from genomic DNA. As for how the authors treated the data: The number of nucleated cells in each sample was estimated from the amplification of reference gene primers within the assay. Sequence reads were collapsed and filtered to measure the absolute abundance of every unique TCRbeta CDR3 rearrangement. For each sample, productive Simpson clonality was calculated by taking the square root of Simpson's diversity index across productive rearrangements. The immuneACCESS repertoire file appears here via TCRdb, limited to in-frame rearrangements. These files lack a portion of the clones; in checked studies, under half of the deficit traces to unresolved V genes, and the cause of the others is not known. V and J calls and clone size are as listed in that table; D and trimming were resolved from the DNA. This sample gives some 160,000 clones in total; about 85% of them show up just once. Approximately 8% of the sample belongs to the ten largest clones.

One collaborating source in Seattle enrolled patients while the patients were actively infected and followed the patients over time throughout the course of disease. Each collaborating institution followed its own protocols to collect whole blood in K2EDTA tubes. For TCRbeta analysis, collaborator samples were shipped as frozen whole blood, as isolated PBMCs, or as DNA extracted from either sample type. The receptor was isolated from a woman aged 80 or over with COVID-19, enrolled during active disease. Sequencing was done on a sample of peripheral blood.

The CDR3 sequence is CASSIGQGPNEKLFF. The sequence in DNA is TGCGCCAGCAGCATCGGACAGGGACCTAATGAAAAACTGTTTTTT. The chain uses TRBV5-1 and TRBJ1-4; a stretch of 8 junction bases matches TRBD1. CDR1 and CDR2, per the germline V gene, are SGHRS and YFSETQ. Reading from cysteine to phenylalanine, the CDR3 counts 15 amino acids. Only the CDR3 region is kept as DNA, spanning 45 bases read in frame from base 1. At the junction V is shortened by 4 bases and J by 3 bases; bases outside the gene matches: 5.